This TCR beta chain was profiled in a study of T cell repertoires in cytomegalovirus infection. Study background: Public TCR beta signatures indicated both CMV infection and matching HLA type.

V shed 2 bases, J shed 4 bases, and the junction held 9 bases outside the gene matches. The germline V gene has CDR1 SGHTA and CDR2 FQGNSA. The CDR3 runs to 17 residues. TCRdb re-called the reads with MiXCR, one entry per CDR3 protein. The sample carries 700,000 to 900,000 distinct CDR3 sequences, around 29% recorded once. There are many counts of this clonotype. Its antigen is unknown. The input for sequencing was cultured CD8+ T cells from PBMCs, taken from culture after CMV antigen stimulation. The sequence derives from a human donor in good health (CMV status not recorded). Some clones in this sample may be carry-over from other donors' samples. V usage is TRBV7-2 and J usage is TRBJ2-1; 9 bases line up with TRBD2. CDR3 sequence: CASSLISLAGIYNEQFF. CDR3 nucleotides: TGTGCCAGCAGCTTAATTTCCCTAGCGGGGATATACAATGAGCAGTTCTTC.